This is a list of T cell receptor beta chains from one sample in a study of CD8 T cells in ankylosing spondylitis. MiXCR was run by TCRdb on the 5' RACE reads, yielding one entry per CDR3 protein. The top ten hold over 4% of the sample, which has some 140,000 distinct CDR3 sequences, approximately 10% seen once. Sequenced input: blood, either unsorted or a sorted T cell fraction (not recorded which). The receptors shown here come from a female donor with ankylosing spondylitis or in good health (not recorded which). The CDR3 runs from the conserved cysteine through the conserved F or W. D genes are given only for firm matches. Not all rows give a size; the values are once, few, many and, for expanded clones, a class.

>TRBJ1-1|TRBV6-5|-|-
TGTGCCAGCAGTTACTCGGGTAAACAGATCACTGAAGCTTTCTTT
CASSYSGKQITEAFF
>TRBJ1-6|TRBV5-6|many|TRBD1
TGTGCCAGCAGCATACAGACAGGGGTGGGTTCACCCCTCCACTTT
CASSIQTGVGSPLHF
>TRBJ2-1|TRBV28|-|TRBD1
TGTGCCAGCACGAGGGGCAGGGGGTTCGATGAGCAGTTCTTC
CASTRGRGFDEQFF
>TRBJ2-2|TRBV7-2|-|TRBD2
TGTGCCAGCAGTCAACTAGCGGGGGGCACCGGGGAGCTGTTTTTT
CASSQLAGGTGELFF
>TRBJ2-5|TRBV7-2|few|TRBD2
TGTGCCAGCAGCTTAAGACGTAGCGGGAGGGCCGAAGAGACCCAGTACTTC
CASSLRRSGRAEETQYF
>TRBJ2-7|TRBV27|many|-
TGTGCCAGCAGAACCTTAACCGGGACACCCGCCTACGAGCAGTACTTC
CASRTLTGTPAYEQYF
>TRBJ2-1|TRBV20-1|many|TRBD2
TGCAGTGCAGGGACTAGCGGGGTGAGCTCCTACAATGAGCAGTTCTTC
CSAGTSGVSSYNEQFF
>TRBJ1-3|TRBV11-2|many|-
TGTGCCAGCGGGGCAGATCAATACTCTGCATTAAACACCATATATTTT
CASGADQYSALNTIYF
>TRBJ2-3|TRBV12-3/TRBV12-4|many|-
TGTGCCAGCAGTTTAAGGGCCGGCACAGATACGCAGTATTTT
CASSLRAGTDTQYF
>TRBJ1-1|TRBV6-5|many|-
TGTGCCAGCAGTTACGCAGGGGCTTTGAACACTGAAGCTTTCTTT
CASSYAGALNTEAFF
>TRBJ2-1|TRBV5-1|many|TRBD1
TGCGCCAGCAGCCGACAGGGGGGAGAGGGCCATGAGCAGTTCTTC
CASSRQGGEGHEQFF
>TRBJ2-5|TRBV5-1|-|-
TGCGCCAGCAGCTTGGAAGGACGGGAAGAGACCCAGTACTTC
CASSLEGREETQYF
>TRBJ2-2|TRBV9|many|-
TGTGCCAGCAGGCCCCCAGGGACCACCAGCGGGGAGCTGTTTTTT
CASRPPGTTSGELFF
>TRBJ1-3|TRBV18|-|-
TGTGCCAGCTCACCAATCATCCGGGCGAGCTCTGGAAACACCATATATTTT
CASSPIIRASSGNTIYF
>TRBJ2-3|TRBV7-6|many|TRBD1
TGTGCCAGCAGCTTAGGGTGGCAGGGGGCCAGCACAGATACGCAGTATTTT
CASSLGWQGASTDTQYF
>TRBJ2-3|TRBV20-1|many|-
TGCAGTGCTAAGTACGGACCCACAGATACGCAGTATTTT
CSAKYGPTDTQYF
>TRBJ1-1|TRBV7-9|many|-
TGTGCCAGCAGCCAGACAGCGAACACTGAAGCTTTCTTT
CASSQTANTEAFF
>TRBJ2-5|TRBV10-3|many|TRBD1
TGTGCCATCAGTAAGACAGGGGATGAGACCCAGTACTTC
CAISKTGDETQYF
>TRBJ1-5|TRBV7-8|many|-
TGTGCCAGCAGCTTAGAGGTGTGGAATAGCAATCAGCCCCAGCATTTT
CASSLEVWNSNQPQHF
>TRBJ1-2|TRBV14|-|TRBD1
TGTGCCAGCAGCCAGATGACAGGGGATTCTGGCTACACCTTC
CASSQMTGDSGYTF
>TRBJ2-3|TRBV24-1|many|TRBD1
TGTGCCACCAGTGATTTGGAGGGGGCCAAAAAATCAGATACGCAGTATTTT
CATSDLEGAKKSDTQYF
>TRBJ2-1|TRBV28|-|-
TGTGCCAGCAGGACCGGGCCCAGCTCCTACAATGAGCAGTTCTTC
CASRTGPSSYNEQFF
>TRBJ1-1|TRBV20-1|many|-
TGCAGTGCCAGGTATCGGGCAGGGAGCACTGAAGCTTTCTTT
CSARYRAGSTEAFF
>TRBJ1-1|TRBV11-2|many|TRBD1
TGTGCCAGCAGCTTAGAGGGGACAGGGCACACTGAAGCTTTCTTT
CASSLEGTGHTEAFF
>TRBJ2-5|TRBV20-1|many|-
TGCAGTGCTAGAGGGGGCCAAGAGACCCAGTACTTC
CSARGGQETQYF
>TRBJ1-2|TRBV27|many|TRBD1
TGTGCCAGCAGTTCAACAGGGGGCGTTAACTATGGCTACACCTTC
CASSSTGGVNYGYTF
>TRBJ2-7|TRBV10-3|many|-
TGTGCCACCATACAGGGCTACGAGCAGTACTTC
CATIQGYEQYF
>TRBJ2-1|TRBV11-2|many|-
TGTGCCAGCAGACCCCTGGGGCATCGCGATGAGCAGTTCTTC
CASRPLGHRDEQFF
>TRBJ1-1|TRBV5-1|many|-
TGCGCCAGCAGCCTCCGGGACCCGGTCACTGAAGCTTTCTTT
CASSLRDPVTEAFF
>TRBJ2-5|TRBV12-3/TRBV12-4|many|-
TGTGCCAGCAGTTCGAAAGACAGCCACCAAGAGACCCAGTACTTC
CASSSKDSHQETQYF
>TRBJ2-5|TRBV7-2|many|-
TGTGCCAGCAGCATATCAAGGACCCAGTACTTC
CASSISRTQYF
>TRBJ2-3|TRBV5-1|many|TRBD1
TGCGCCAGCAGCATGGACAGGGCCTCCGATACGCAGTATTTT
CASSMDRASDTQYF
>TRBJ2-1|TRBV28|many|TRBD2
TGTGCCAGCTGGACTAGCCCAGCCGACAATGAGCAGTTCTTC
CASWTSPADNEQFF
>TRBJ2-2|TRBV12-3/TRBV12-4|many|-
TGTGCCAGCAGAACACAGGGTGCCGGGGAGCTGTTTTTT
CASRTQGAGELFF
>TRBJ2-1|TRBV19|many|-
TGTGCCAGTAAGAGGGGCAGAACCTACAATGAGCAGTTCTTC
CASKRGRTYNEQFF
>TRBJ1-1|TRBV7-3|many|-
TGTGCCAGCAGCTTACATGGGCAGGGCACTGAAGCTTCCTTT
CASSLHGQGTEASF
>TRBJ2-7|TRBV7-2|many|-
TGTGCCAGCAGCTCCCAGGGATCCGAGCAGTACTTC
CASSSQGSEQYF
>TRBJ2-1|TRBV30|many|-
TGTGCCTGGAGTAAGGGGGGGAAACTCGATGAGCAGTTCTTC
CAWSKGGKLDEQFF
>TRBJ2-1|TRBV10-3|many|-
TGTGCCATCTCTCGGGACCCCACCTCCAATGAGCAGTTCTTC
CAISRDPTSNEQFF
>TRBJ1-1|TRBV12-3/TRBV12-4|many|-
TGTGCCAGCACCTCGGTAAACACTGAAGCTTTCTTT
CASTSVNTEAFF
>TRBJ1-1|TRBV30|few|TRBD1
TGTGCCTGGAGTCCCCGGGACAGGAACACTGAAGCTTTCTTT
CAWSPRDRNTEAFF
>TRBJ1-2|TRBV5-1|many|TRBD1
TGCGCCAGCAGCGAGGGACAGGGGGGTCTCTATGGCTACACCTTC
CASSEGQGGLYGYTF
>TRBJ1-1|TRBV11-2|many|-
TGTGCCAGCAGCTTAAGTCTACGAGCTTTCTTT
CASSLSLRAFF
>TRBJ1-1|TRBV15|many|TRBD1
TGTGCCACCAGCCAGGGACAGGGAACTGAAGCTTTCTTT
CATSQGQGTEAFF